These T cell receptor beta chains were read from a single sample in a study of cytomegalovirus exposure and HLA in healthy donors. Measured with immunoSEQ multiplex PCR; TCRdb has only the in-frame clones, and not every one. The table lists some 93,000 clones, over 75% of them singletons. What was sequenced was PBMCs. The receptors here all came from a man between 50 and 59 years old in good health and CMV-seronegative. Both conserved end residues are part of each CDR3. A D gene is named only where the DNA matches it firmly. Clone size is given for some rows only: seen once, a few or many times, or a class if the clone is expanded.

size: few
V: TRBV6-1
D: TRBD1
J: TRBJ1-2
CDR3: CASRRQGADGYTF
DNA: TGTGCCAGCAGGCGACAGGGGGCAGATGGCTACACCTTC

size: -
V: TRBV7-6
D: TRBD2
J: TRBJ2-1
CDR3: CASSLGRYREGRWNEQFF
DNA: TGTGCCAGCAGCTTGGGTCGCTATCGGGAGGGCCGTTGGAATGAGCAGTTCTTC

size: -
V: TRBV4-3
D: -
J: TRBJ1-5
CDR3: CASSQDFGGDQPQHF
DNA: TGCGCCAGCAGCCAAGATTTCGGGGGAGATCAGCCCCAGCATTTT

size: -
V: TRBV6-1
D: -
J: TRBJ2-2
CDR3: CASTLSRTNTGELFF
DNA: TGTGCCAGCACCCTATCCAGGACGAACACCGGGGAGCTGTTTTTT

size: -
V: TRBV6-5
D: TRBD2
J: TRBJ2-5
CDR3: CASSYKGLAGGLTQYF
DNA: TGTGCCAGCAGTTACAAGGGACTAGCGGGAGGATTGACCCAGTACTTC

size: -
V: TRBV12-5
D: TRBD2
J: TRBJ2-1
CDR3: CASGSGLGYNEQFF
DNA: TGTGCTAGTGGTTCCGGACTAGGATACAATGAGCAGTTCTTC

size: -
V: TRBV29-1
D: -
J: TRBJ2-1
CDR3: CSVNGRGGNEQFF
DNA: TGCAGCGTTAACGGGAGAGGAGGCAATGAGCAGTTCTTC

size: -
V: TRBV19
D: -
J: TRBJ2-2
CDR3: CASSIEQGTMFTGELFF
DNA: TGTGCCAGTAGTATAGAGCAGGGGACTATGTTTACCGGGGAGCTGTTTTTT

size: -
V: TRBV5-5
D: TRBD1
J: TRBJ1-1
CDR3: CASSLGVADRVSTEAFF
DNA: TGTGCCAGCAGCTTGGGTGTGGCGGACAGGGTAAGCACTGAAGCTTTCTTT

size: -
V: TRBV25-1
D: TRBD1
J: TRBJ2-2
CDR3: CAVQGVYTGELFF
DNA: TGTGCCGTGCAGGGGGTTTACACCGGGGAGCTGTTTTTT

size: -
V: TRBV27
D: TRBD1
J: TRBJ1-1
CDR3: CASSLNRGSTEAFF
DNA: TGTGCCAGCAGTTTAAACAGGGGGAGCACTGAAGCTTTCTTT

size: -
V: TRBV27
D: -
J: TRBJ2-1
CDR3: CASSFSGAPYNEQFF
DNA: TGTGCCAGCAGTTTTTCGGGAGCGCCCTACAATGAGCAGTTCTTC

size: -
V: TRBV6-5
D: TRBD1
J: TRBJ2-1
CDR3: CASRLLQGASEQFF
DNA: TGTGCCAGCAGACTATTACAGGGGGCGAGCGAGCAGTTCTTC

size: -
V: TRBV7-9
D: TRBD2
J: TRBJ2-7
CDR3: CASSALAGAGEQYF
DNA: TGTGCCAGCAGCGCCCTAGCGGGAGCTGGCGAGCAGTACTTC

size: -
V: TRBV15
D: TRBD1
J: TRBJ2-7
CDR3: CATSGARQGVSYEQYF
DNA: TGTGCCACCAGCGGAGCGCGACAGGGGGTGTCCTACGAGCAGTACTTC

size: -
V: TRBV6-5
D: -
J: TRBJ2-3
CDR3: CASSYSFTGRADTQYF
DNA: TGTGCCAGCAGTTACTCGTTTACGGGAAGGGCAGATACGCAGTATTTT

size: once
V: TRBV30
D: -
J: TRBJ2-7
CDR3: CAWSVYDGTAHSYEQYF
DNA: TGTGCCTGGAGTGTATACGACGGGACTGCACACTCCTACGAGCAGTACTTC

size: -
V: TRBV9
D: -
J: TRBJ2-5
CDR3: CASSPAGETQYF
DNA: TGTGCCAGCAGCCCCGCGGGAGAGACCCAGTACTTC

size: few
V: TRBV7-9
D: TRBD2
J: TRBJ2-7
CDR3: CSLEGAGGEQYF
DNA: TGTTCCCTGGAGGGAGCGGGGGGCGAGCAGTACTTC

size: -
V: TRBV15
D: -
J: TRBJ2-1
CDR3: CATRRSSTDYNEQFF
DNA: TGTGCCACCAGGAGGTCGTCTACCGATTACAATGAGCAGTTCTTC

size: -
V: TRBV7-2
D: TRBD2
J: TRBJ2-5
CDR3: CASTKTGTSTETQYF
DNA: TGTGCCAGCACCAAAACTGGGACTAGCACAGAGACCCAGTACTTC

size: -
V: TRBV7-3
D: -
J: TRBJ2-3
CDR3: CASSDGLTPTQYF
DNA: TGTGCCAGCAGCGATGGGCTCACGCCTACGCAGTATTTT

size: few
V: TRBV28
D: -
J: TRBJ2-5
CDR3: CASSLRYRTSQETQYF
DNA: TGTGCCAGCAGTTTACGCTACAGAACATCCCAAGAGACCCAGTACTTC

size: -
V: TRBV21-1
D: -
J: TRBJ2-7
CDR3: CASSKGLAEDYEQYF
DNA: TGTGCCAGCAGCAAAGGACTAGCGGAAGACTACGAGCAGTACTTC

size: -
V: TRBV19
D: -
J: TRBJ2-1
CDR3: CASSISAESNEQFF
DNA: TGTGCCAGTAGTATTAGCGCGGAGTCCAATGAGCAGTTCTTC

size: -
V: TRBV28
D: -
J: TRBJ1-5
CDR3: CASSLPPPTPGTNQPQHF
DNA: TGTGCCAGCAGTTTACCCCCCCCCACCCCGGGAACTAATCAGCCCCAGCATTTT

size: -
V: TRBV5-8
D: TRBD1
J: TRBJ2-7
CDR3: CASSPLPSRQGGYEQYF
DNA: TGTGCCAGCAGCCCTCTTCCATCACGACAGGGGGGCTACGAGCAGTACTTC

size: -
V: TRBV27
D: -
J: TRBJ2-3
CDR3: CASSFRGADTQYF
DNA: TGTGCCAGCAGTTTTCGGGGAGCAGATACGCAGTATTTT

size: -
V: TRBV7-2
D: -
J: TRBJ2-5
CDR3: CASSPRSSKQETQYF
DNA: TGTGCCAGCAGCCCCCGGAGCAGCAAACAAGAGACCCAGTACTTC

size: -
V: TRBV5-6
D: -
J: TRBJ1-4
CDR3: CASSLQAIHEKLFF
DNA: TGTGCCAGCAGCTTGCAGGCTATCCATGAAAAACTGTTTTTT

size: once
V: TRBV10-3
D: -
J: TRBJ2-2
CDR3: CAIRDSGNTGELFF
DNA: TGTGCCATCAGGGATAGCGGGAACACCGGGGAGCTGTTTTTT

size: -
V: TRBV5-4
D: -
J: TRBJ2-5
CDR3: CASSLGQTQETQYF
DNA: TGTGCCAGCAGCTTGGGACAGACACAAGAGACCCAGTACTTC

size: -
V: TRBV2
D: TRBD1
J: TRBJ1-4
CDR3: CASREDRTNEKLFF
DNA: TGTGCCAGCAGAGAGGACAGGACGAATGAAAAACTGTTTTTT

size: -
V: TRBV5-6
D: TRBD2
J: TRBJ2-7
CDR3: CASSRLAVYEQYF
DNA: TGTGCCAGCAGCCGACTAGCGGTCTACGAGCAGTACTTC

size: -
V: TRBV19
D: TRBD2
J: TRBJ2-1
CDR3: CASSISGSRYEQFF
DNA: TGTGCCAGTAGTATTAGCGGGAGTCGTTATGAGCAGTTCTTC

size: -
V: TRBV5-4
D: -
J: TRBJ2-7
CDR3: CASSAPGGLGEQYF
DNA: TGTGCCAGCAGCGCGCCGGGGGGCCTCGGCGAGCAGTACTTC

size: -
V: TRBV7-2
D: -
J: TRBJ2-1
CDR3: CASSLASTAEYNEQFF
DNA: TGTGCCAGCAGCTTAGCGTCCACAGCCGAATACAATGAGCAGTTCTTC

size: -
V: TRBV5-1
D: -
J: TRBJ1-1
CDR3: CASSLGFAGNTEAFF
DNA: TGCGCCAGCAGCTTGGGTTTTGCTGGCAACACTGAAGCTTTCTTT

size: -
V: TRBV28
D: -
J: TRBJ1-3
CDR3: CASRASDSGNTIYF
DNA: TGTGCCAGCAGAGCGTCAGACTCTGGAAACACCATATATTTT

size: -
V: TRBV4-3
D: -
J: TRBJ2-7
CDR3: CASSSRRRGASSYEQYF
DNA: TGCGCCAGCAGTTCCCGTAGGCGGGGCGCAAGCTCCTACGAGCAGTACTTC

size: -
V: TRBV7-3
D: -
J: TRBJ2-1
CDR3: CASRSGPGDEQFF
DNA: TGTGCCAGCAGGTCCGGCCCGGGGGATGAGCAGTTCTTC

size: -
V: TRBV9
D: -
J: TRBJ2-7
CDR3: CASSVGGSYEQYF
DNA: TGTGCCAGCAGCGTAGGAGGCAGCTACGAGCAGTACTTC

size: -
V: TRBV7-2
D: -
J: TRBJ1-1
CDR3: CASAAGNTEAFF
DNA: TGTGCCAGCGCTGCAGGAAACACTGAAGCTTTCTTT

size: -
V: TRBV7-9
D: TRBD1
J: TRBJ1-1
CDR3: CASSVPGQGGGKAFF
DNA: TGTGCCAGCAGCGTCCCGGGACAGGGGGGCGGCAAAGCTTTCTTT

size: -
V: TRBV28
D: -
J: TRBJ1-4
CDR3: CASEWEEKLFF
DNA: TGTGCCAGCGAGTGGGAGGAAAAACTGTTTTTT

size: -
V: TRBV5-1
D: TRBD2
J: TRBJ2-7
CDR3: CASSFKGGRGYEQYF
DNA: TGCGCCAGCAGCTTTAAGGGCGGGAGAGGCTACGAGCAGTACTTC

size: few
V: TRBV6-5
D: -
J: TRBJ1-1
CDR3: CASSYSRVTEAFF
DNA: TGTGCCAGCAGTTACAGCAGGGTCACTGAAGCTTTCTTT

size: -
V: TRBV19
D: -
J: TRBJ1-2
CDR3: CASSIARHKGYTF
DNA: TGTGCCAGTAGTATAGCCCGACACAAGGGCTACACCTTC

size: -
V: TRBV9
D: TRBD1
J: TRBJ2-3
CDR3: CASSVALGQGRDTQYF
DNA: TGTGCCAGCAGCGTAGCCTTGGGACAGGGGAGGGATACGCAGTATTTT

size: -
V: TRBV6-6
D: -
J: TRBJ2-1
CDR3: CASSQLLGGNEQFF
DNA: TGTGCCAGCAGTCAACTACTCGGAGGCAATGAGCAGTTCTTC

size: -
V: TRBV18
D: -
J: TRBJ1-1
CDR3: CASSSRGTIQGTEAFF
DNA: TGTGCCAGCTCATCCCGGGGGACCATCCAGGGAACTGAAGCTTTCTTT